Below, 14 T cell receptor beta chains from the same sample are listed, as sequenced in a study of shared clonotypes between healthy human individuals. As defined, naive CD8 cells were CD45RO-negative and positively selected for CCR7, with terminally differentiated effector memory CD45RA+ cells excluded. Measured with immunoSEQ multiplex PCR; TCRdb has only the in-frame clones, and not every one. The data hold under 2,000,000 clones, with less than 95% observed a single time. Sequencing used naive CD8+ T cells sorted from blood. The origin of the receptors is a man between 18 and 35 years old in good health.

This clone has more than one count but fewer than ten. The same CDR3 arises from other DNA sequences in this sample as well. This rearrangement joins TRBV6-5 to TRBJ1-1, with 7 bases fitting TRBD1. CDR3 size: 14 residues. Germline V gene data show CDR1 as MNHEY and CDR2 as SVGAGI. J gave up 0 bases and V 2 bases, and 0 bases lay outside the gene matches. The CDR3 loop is CASSYGTVNTEAFF. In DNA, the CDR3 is TGTGCCAGCAGTTACGGGACAGTGAACACTGAAGCTTTCTTT.

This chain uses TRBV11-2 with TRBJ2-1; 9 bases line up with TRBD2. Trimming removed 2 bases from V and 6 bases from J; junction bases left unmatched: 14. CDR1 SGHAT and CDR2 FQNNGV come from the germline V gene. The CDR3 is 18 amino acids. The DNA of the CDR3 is TGTGCCAGCAGCTTAAGCCTGCGGGAGGGCCTTTTGACCAATGAGCAGTTCTTC. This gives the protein CASSLSLREGLLTNEQFF.

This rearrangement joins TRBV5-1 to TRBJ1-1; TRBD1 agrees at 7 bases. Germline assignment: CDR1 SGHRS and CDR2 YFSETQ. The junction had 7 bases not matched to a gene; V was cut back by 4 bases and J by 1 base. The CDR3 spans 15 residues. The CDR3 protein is CASSPGDSANTEAFF. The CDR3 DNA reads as TGCGCCAGCAGCCCGGGGGACAGCGCGAACACTGAAGCTTTCTTT.

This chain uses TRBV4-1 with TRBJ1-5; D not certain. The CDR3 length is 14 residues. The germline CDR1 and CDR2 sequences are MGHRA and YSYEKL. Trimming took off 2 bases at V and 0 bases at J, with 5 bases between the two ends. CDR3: CASSQQVSNQPQHF. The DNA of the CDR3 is TGCGCCAGCAGCCAACAGGTTAGCAATCAGCCCCAGCATTTT.

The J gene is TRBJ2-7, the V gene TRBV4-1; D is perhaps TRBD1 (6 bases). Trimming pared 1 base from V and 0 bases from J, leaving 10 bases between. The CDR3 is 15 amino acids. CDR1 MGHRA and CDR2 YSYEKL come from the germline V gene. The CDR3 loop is CASSQGDTGSYEQYF. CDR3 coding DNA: TGCGCCAGCAGCCAAGGGGACACCGGCTCCTACGAGCAGTACTTC.

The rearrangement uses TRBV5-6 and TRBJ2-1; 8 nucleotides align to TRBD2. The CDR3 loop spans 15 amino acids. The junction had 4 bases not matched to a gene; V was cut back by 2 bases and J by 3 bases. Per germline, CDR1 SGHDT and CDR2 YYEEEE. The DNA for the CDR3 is TGTGCCAGCAGCTTAGCGGGAGCGATCTACAATGAGCAGTTCTTC. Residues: CASSLAGAIYNEQFF.

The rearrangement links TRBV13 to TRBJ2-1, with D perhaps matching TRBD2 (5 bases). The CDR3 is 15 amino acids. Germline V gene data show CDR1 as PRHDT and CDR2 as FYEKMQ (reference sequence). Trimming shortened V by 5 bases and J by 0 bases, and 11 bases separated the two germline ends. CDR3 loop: CASSPGLLSYNEQFF. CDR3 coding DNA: TGTGCCAGCAGCCCCGGACTCCTCTCCTACAATGAGCAGTTCTTC.

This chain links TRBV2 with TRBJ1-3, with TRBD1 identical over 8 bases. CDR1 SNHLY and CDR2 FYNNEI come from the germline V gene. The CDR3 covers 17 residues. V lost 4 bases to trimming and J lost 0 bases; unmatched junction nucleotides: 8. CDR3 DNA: TGTGCCAGCAGTGGGGTCCACCAGGGGGCCTCTGGAAACACCATATATTTT. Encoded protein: CASSGVHQGASGNTIYF.

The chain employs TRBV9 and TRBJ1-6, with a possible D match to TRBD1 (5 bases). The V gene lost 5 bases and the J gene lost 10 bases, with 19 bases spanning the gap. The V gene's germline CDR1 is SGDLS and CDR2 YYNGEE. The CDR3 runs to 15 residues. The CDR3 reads CASSSPSGAESPLHF. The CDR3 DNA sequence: TGTGCCAGCAGTTCACCCTCCGGGGCCGAATCACCCCTCCACTTT.

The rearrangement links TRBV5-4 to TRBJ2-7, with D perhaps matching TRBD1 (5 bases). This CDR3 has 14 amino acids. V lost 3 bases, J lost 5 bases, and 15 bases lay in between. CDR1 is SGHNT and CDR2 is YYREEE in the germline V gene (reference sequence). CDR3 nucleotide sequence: TGTGCCAGCAGCTCGACGGACACGTCGGACGAGCAGTACTTC. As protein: CASSSTDTSDEQYF.

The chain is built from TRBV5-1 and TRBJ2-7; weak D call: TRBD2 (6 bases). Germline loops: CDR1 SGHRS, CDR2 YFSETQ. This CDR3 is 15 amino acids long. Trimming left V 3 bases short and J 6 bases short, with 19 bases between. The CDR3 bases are TGCGCCAGCAGCTATAGCGGAGGAGAACCCCTCGAGCAGTACTTC. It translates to CASSYSGGEPLEQYF. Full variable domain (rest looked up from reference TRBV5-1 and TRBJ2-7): KAGVTQTPRYLIKTRGQQVTLSCSPISGHRSVSWYQQTPGQGLQFLFEYFSETQRNKGNFPGRFSGRQFSNSRSEMNVSTLELGDSALYLCASSYSGGEPLEQYFGPGTRLTVT.

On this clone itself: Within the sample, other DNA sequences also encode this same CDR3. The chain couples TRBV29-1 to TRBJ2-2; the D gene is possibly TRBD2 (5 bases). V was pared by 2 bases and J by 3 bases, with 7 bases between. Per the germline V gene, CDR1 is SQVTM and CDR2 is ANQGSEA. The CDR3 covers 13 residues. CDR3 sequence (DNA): TGCAGCGTTGAAACCGGGGACACCGGGGAGCTGTTTTTT. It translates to CSVETGDTGELFF.

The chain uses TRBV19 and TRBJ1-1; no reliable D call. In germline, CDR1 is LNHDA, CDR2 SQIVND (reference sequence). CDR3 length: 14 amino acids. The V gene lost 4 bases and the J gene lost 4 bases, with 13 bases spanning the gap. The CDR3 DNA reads TGTGCCAGTAGTAGGCAGGAGTGGGCCACTGAAGCTTTCTTT. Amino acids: CASSRQEWATEAFF. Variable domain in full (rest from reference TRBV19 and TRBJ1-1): DGGITQSPKYLFRKEGQNVTLSCEQNLNHDAMYWYRQDPGQGLRLIYYSQIVNDFQKGDIAEGYSVSREKKESFPLTVTSAQKNPTAFYLCASSRQEWATEAFFGQGTRLTVV.

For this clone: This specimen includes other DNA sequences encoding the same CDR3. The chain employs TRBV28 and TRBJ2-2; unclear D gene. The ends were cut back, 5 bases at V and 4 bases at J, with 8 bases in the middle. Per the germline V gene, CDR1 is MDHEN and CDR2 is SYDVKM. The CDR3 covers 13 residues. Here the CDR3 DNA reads TGTGCCAGCAGTCTTACCTTCACCGGGGAGCTGTTTTTT. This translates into CASSLTFTGELFF.